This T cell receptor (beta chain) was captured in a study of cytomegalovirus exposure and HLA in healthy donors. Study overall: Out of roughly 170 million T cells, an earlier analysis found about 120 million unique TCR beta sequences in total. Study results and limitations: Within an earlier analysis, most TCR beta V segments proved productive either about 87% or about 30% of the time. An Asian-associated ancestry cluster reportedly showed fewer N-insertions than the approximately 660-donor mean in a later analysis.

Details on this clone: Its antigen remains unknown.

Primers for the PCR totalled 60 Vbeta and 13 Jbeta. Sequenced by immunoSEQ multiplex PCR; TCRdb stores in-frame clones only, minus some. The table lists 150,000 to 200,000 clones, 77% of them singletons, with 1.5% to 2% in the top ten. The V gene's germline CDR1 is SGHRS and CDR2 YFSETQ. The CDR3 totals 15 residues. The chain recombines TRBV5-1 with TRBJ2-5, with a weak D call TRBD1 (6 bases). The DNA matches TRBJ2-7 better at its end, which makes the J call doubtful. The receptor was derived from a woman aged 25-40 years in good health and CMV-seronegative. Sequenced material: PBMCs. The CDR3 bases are TGCGCCAGCAGCTTTACAGGGACCTCAGGGAACGAGCAGTACTTC. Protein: CASSFTGTSGNEQYF.